The 12 T cell receptor beta chains given below trace back to one sample, sequenced in a study of T cells after yellow fever vaccination. TCRdb independently ran MiXCR on the 5' RACE reads; one entry per CDR3 protein. The sample holds 300,000 to 350,000 distinct CDR3 sequences, around 4.5% seen once. The material sequenced was PBMCs, taken 15 days after the yellow fever booster vaccination. The receptors shown here come from a man between 18 and 29 years old who received the YFV17D yellow fever vaccine.

This clonotype occurred many times. The J gene is TRBJ2-5, the V gene TRBV18; weak D call: TRBD1 (6 bases). Trimming left V 3 bases short and J 4 bases short, with 12 bases between. The length of the CDR3 is 14 residues. Germline CDR1 KGHSH, CDR2 LQKENI. The CDR3, as DNA: TGTGCCAGCTCACCGGGGGCAGGGAGAGAGACCCAGTACTTC. Translating it yields CASSPGAGRETQYF.

This clonotype occurred many times. J is TRBJ2-4 and V is TRBV6-2 or TRBV6-3, with D possibly being TRBD1 (6 bases). The CDR3 length is 15 residues. V was clipped by 6 bases and J by 0 bases, with 12 bases between them. Germline CDR1 reads MNHEY; CDR2 reads SVGEGT. CDR3 nucleotide sequence: TGTGCCAGCAGGGTGGACAGCTTAGCCAAAAACATTCAGTACTTC. This gives the protein CASRVDSLAKNIQYF.

V is TRBV20-1 and J is TRBJ1-6; D gene unclear. Germline CDR1 DFQATT, CDR2 SNEGSKA (reference sequence). V was pared by 0 bases and J by 0 bases, with 12 bases between. This CDR3 has 17 amino acids. The CDR3 loop is CSARERGRSSYNSPLHF. CDR3 nucleotides: TGCAGTGCTAGAGAACGTGGCAGGAGCTCCTATAATTCACCCCTCCACTTT.

This clonotype has ten or more counts. V gene TRBV6-2 or TRBV6-3 combines with J gene TRBJ1-5, with 7 positions matching TRBD1. Germline V gene sequence: CDR1 MNHEY, CDR2 SVGEGT. V shed 6 bases and J 4 bases; nucleotides not matched to a gene: 9. The CDR3 runs 15 residues. CDR3 sequence reads: CASSTTGWINQPQHF. In DNA form, the CDR3 reads TGTGCCAGCAGCACGACAGGGTGGATTAATCAGCCCCAGCATTTT.

This clonotype has a count of ten or more. The V call is TRBV4-1, the J call TRBJ1-1, with D hard to call. CDR1 MGHRA and CDR2 YSYEKL come from the germline V gene. Trimming left V 3 bases short and J 0 bases short, with 8 bases between. This CDR3 spans 14 amino acids. The CDR3 spells CASSQGSLNTEAFF. CDR3 DNA: TGCGCCAGCAGCCAGGGGTCTTTGAACACTGAAGCTTTCTTT.

This clonotype was seen repeatedly, ten times or more. The chain links TRBV4-3 to TRBJ2-2; 9 bases align to TRBD1. With 1 base clipped from V and 4 bases from J, the junction kept 10 bases outside the gene matches. The CDR3 totals 18 residues. Germline V gene lookup returns CDR1 LGHNA and CDR2 YSLEER. The CDR3 nucleotides are TGCGCCAGCAGCCAAGTTCAGCCCGGGACAGGGCGCACCGGGGAGCTGTTTTTT. It specifies CASSQVQPGTGRTGELFF.

This clonotype was picked up many times. V usage is TRBV10-3 and J usage is TRBJ2-4, with D tentatively TRBD2 (6 bases). Germline-derived CDR1 and CDR2 are ENHRY and SYGVKD. Between the trimmed V and J ends, which lost 6 bases and 7 bases, there was a span of 10 bases. The CDR3 totals 12 residues. The CDR3, as DNA: TGTGCCATCAGCCCTAGCGACAACATTCAGTACTTC. Translated, it gives CAISPSDNIQYF.

This chain's CDR3 is CATSEAGGTEAFF. CDR3 DNA sequence: TGTGCCACCAGTGAAGCAGGGGGCACTGAAGCTTTCTTT. The rearrangement joins TRBV24-1 to TRBJ1-1; 7 nucleotides agree with TRBD1. Unmatched junction bases numbered 2, after V lost 4 bases and J lost 4 bases. Germline assignment: CDR1 KGHDR and CDR2 SFDVKD. The CDR3 is 13 residues long.

The sample holds many counts of this clonotype. This sequence may be a read error, since a much larger clone differs from it by one base. The V and J genes are TRBV7-9 and TRBJ2-5; D remains ambiguous. The germline V and J ends were trimmed by 2 bases and 4 bases, with 5 bases remaining between them. The CDR3 length is 12 residues. Germline V lookup: CDR1 SEHNR, CDR2 FQNEAQ (reference sequence). This CDR3 reads CASSLPGETQYF. CDR3 sequence (DNA): TGTGCCAGCAGCTTACCGGGAGAGACCCAGTACTTC.

This clonotype was picked up many times. The rearrangement uses TRBV11-2 and TRBJ2-3; D remains unclear. Germline-derived CDR1 and CDR2 are SGHAT and FQNNGV. The CDR3 runs to 12 residues. V lost 4 bases, J lost 8 bases, and 10 bases lay in between. Written as DNA, the CDR3 is TGTGCCAGCAGCTCAGAATGGATTACGCAGTATTTT. This sequence encodes CASSSEWITQYF.

The chain is built from TRBV7-6 and TRBJ2-5, with TRBD2 identical over 8 bases. V lost 2 bases, J lost 2 bases, and 7 bases stayed unmatched. The CDR3 covers 16 residues. Germline values: CDR1 SGHVS, CDR2 FNYEAQ. The CDR3 sequence: CASSLYQSGGQETQYF. The CDR3 DNA reads as TGTGCCAGCAGCTTATACCAGAGCGGGGGACAAGAGACCCAGTACTTC.

This clonotype was detected many times. This chain uses TRBV5-1 with TRBJ1-2; D may be TRBD1 (5 bases). V was cut by 5 bases and J by 2 bases, with 16 bases left in between. Germline-derived CDR1 and CDR2 are SGHRS and YFSETQ. The CDR3 totals 15 residues. Here the CDR3 reads CASRVTGTVNYGYTF. The CDR3 nucleotides read TGCGCCAGCAGGGTGACCGGGACTGTGAACTATGGCTACACCTTC.